Listed below are T cell receptor beta chains from one sample, sequenced in a study of OX40 agonist ivuxolimab in advanced cancers. Assay used: immunoSEQ multiplex PCR; TCRdb lists only in-frame clones, some missing. Here the sample spans around 76,000 clones, about 89% being singletons. The source material was CD4+ or CD8+ T cells sorted from blood, sampled in a trial of the OX40 agonist ivuxolimab. These receptors were collected from an adult with an advanced solid tumor such as melanoma, head and neck, liver or kidney cancer. The CDR3 runs from the conserved cysteine through the conserved F or W. The D gene is left open where the match is weak. Rows give clone size only sometimes, using once, few, many, or a class for an expanded clone.

>.|TRBJ2-7|TRBV29-1|TRBD1
TGCAGCGTCGCGGGACAGGGACTTTACGAGCAGTACTTC
CSVAGQGLYEQYF
>.|TRBJ1-6|TRBV13|.
TGTGCCAGCAGCCTCCGGGAGGGGCCGGCTTCACCCCTCCACTTT
CASSLREGPASPLHF
>.|TRBJ2-3|TRBV13|TRBD2
TGTGCCAGCAGCCGTTCCGGGACTAGGGTGACAGATACGCAGTATTTT
CASSRSGTRVTDTQYF
>.|TRBJ2-1|TRBV7-3|.
TGTGCCAGCAGCTTAACGGGCGGTGAGCAGTTCTTC
CASSLTGGEQFF
>once|TRBJ2-2|TRBV27|.
TGTGCCAGCGGCCGGAACACCGGGGAGCTGTTTTTT
CASGRNTGELFF
>few|TRBJ1-1|TRBV27|.
TGTGCCAGCAGTTTATCTGTCCTGGGCGCTGAAGCTTTCTTT
CASSLSVLGAEAFF
>.|TRBJ2-7|TRBV29-1|.
TGCAGCGTTGGTGTCAAAGGGGAGCCCTACGAGCAGTACTTC
CSVGVKGEPYEQYF
>.|TRBJ2-1|TRBV5-6|.
TGTGCCAGCAGCATCACGAATGAGCAGTTCTTC
CASSITNEQFF
>.|TRBJ2-5|TRBV7-8|.
TGTGCCAGCAATGGGTGGCTAGATCAAGAGACCCAGTACTTC
CASNGWLDQETQYF
>.|TRBJ1-2|TRBV6-6|.
TGTGCCAGCAGTCAACCTGGGACATTCTATGGCTACACCTTC
CASSQPGTFYGYTF
>.|TRBJ1-1|TRBV7-9|.
TGTGCCAGCAGCTCGGACGGATTGAACACTGAAGCTTTCTTT
CASSSDGLNTEAFF
>.|TRBJ2-1|TRBV11-3|TRBD1
TGTGCCAGCACCACCCATGGACAGGGCTACAATGAGCAGTTCTTC
CASTTHGQGYNEQFF
>.|TRBJ1-4|TRBV14|TRBD1
TGTGCCAGCAGCGACAGGGGAAACGAAAAACTGTTTTTT
CASSDRGNEKLFF
>.|TRBJ1-6|TRBV4-1|TRBD1
TGCGCCAGCAGCCATGATCCCGGGACAGTGAATTCACCCCTCCACTTT
CASSHDPGTVNSPLHF
>.|TRBJ1-6|TRBV6-6|TRBD1
TGTGCCAGCAGTGGGGGACAGGGGCTTTCACCCCTCCACTTT
CASSGGQGLSPLHF
>.|TRBJ2-1|TRBV5-5|.
TGTGCCAGCAGCTTAAATCCTACGGGGGTCGATGAGCAGTTCTTC
CASSLNPTGVDEQFF
>.|TRBJ2-7|TRBV30|.
TGTGCCTGGAGTGTAGCTTACGAGCAGTACTTC
CAWSVAYEQYF
>.|TRBJ2-7|TRBV21-1|.
TGTGCCAGCAGCGCACTTAGCTACGAGCAGTACTTC
CASSALSYEQYF
>.|TRBJ1-1|TRBV12-1|.
TGTGCCAGCAGCTTTGGGACACACAACACTGAAGCTTTCTTT
CASSFGTHNTEAFF
>.|TRBJ2-2|TRBV7-3|TRBD2
TGTGCCAGCAGCTTAACGGGAGCAGCGGGAGGGCCTACCGGGGAGCTGTTTTTT
CASSLTGAAGGPTGELFF
>.|TRBJ2-1|TRBV4-1|TRBD2
TGCGCCAGCAGCCAAGGCGGGAGTGGCGATGAGCAGTTCTTC
CASSQGGSGDEQFF
>.|TRBJ2-2|TRBV18|TRBD2
TGTGCCAGCTCAGTCGGGACTAGCGAGAACACCGGGGAGCTGTTTTTT
CASSVGTSENTGELFF
>.|TRBJ1-4|TRBV9|.
TGTGCCAGCAGCGTTAGCGGCGAGAATGAAAAACTGTTTTTT
CASSVSGENEKLFF
>once|TRBJ1-5|TRBV13|.
TGTGCCAGCAGCTTAGGAGGGGCTGGCAATCAGCCCCAGCATTTT
CASSLGGAGNQPQHF
>.|TRBJ1-1|TRBV19|.
TGTGCCAGTAGTATAGGGGGCCCCCCTGAAGCTTTCTTT
CASSIGGPPEAFF
>.|TRBJ2-2|TRBV5-1|.
TGCGCCAGCAGCTCGCGACTTGGGTCATGGGAGCTGTTTTTT
CASSSRLGSWELFF
>once|TRBJ2-1|TRBV28|.
TGTGCCAGCAGTTTATCGGCGGGGAGGCGAGTCAATGAGCAGTTCTTC
CASSLSAGRRVNEQFF
>once|TRBJ2-1|TRBV27|.
TGTGCCAGCAGTCTCTCGGGAGCTACCTACAATGAGCAGTTCTTC
CASSLSGATYNEQFF
>.|TRBJ1-2|TRBV30|.
TGTGCCTGGAGTGTACAACAGTACTATGGCTACACCTTC
CAWSVQQYYGYTF
>.|TRBJ2-7|TRBV13|.
TGTGCCAGCAGCTTAGAGGGGGATAACTCCTACGAGCAGTACTTC
CASSLEGDNSYEQYF
>.|TRBJ2-3|TRBV5-1|.
TGCGCCAGCAGCTTGGACCAACCCACAGATACGCAGTATTTT
CASSLDQPTDTQYF
>.|TRBJ1-2|TRBV19|.
TGTGCCAGTAGTATAGGAGTAGGCGATCCAGGGCCCTACACCTTC
CASSIGVGDPGPYTF
>.|TRBJ1-5|TRBV5-8|.
TGTGCCAGCAGCTGGAGGGTATGGCCCCAGCATTTT
CASSWRVWPQHF
>.|TRBJ2-3|TRBV13|TRBD2
TGTGCCAGCAGCTTAGGGCTAGCGGGAGATACGCAGTATTTT
CASSLGLAGDTQYF
>.|TRBJ2-1|TRBV18|TRBD2
TGTGCCAGCTCACCAAAAGGCGGGAGGATCCACAATGAGCAGTTCTTC
CASSPKGGRIHNEQFF
>.|TRBJ2-5|TRBV2|TRBD1
TGTGCCAGCAGCGGACAGGGGGTCTGGGAGACCCAGTACTTC
CASSGQGVWETQYF
>.|TRBJ1-3|TRBV27|.
TGTGCCAGCGGGTACAGGGCTGGAAACACCATATATTTT
CASGYRAGNTIYF
>.|TRBJ1-1|TRBV29-1|.
TGCAGCGTTGGCGTAGGTTCTGAAGCTTTCTTT
CSVGVGSEAFF
>.|TRBJ2-4|TRBV18|.
TGTGCCAGCTCACGACAGCAGGGGGCCAAAAACATTCAGTACTTC
CASSRQQGAKNIQYF
>once|TRBJ1-1|TRBV11-1|.
TGTGCCAGCATAGGTAACCCGCGGTACACTGAAGCTTTCTTT
CASIGNPRYTEAFF
>.|TRBJ2-2|TRBV6-6|.
TGTGCCAGCAGTTACTCGGGCATTCCCACCGGGGAGCTGTTTTTT
CASSYSGIPTGELFF
>.|TRBJ1-2|TRBV6-4|TRBD1
TGTGCCAGCAGCGGTCCCGGGACAGGGGTTATTTTAGCTAACTATGGCTACACCTTC
CASSGPGTGVILANYGYTF
>.|TRBJ2-7|TRBV6-1|.
TGTGCCAGCAGTGAAGGTCTCTACGAGCAGTACTTC
CASSEGLYEQYF
>once|TRBJ1-5|TRBV6-6|.
TGTGCCAGCAGTTACGCGGGGGACTCCTCTCAGCCCCAGCATTTT
CASSYAGDSSQPQHF
>.|TRBJ2-2|TRBV7-9|TRBD1
TGTGCCAGCAGCGGAGTGGCTTTACAGGGGTGGACCGGGGAGCTGTTTTTT
CASSGVALQGWTGELFF
>.|TRBJ2-3|TRBV7-8|.
TGTGCCAGCAGCCCGAGTCGGCTAGCCAACCCAGATACGCAGTATTTT
CASSPSRLANPDTQYF
>.|TRBJ1-5|TRBV11-2|.
TGTGCCAGCAGCTTAGGGGGCATCGCCGGGACAAACTCCAATCAGCCCCAGCATTTT
CASSLGGIAGTNSNQPQHF
>.|TRBJ1-1|TRBV11-2|.
TGTGCCAGCCGTGTCACAGGTGGGGTCACTGAAGCTTTCTTT
CASRVTGGVTEAFF
>.|TRBJ2-2|TRBV5-1|TRBD2
TGCGCCAGCACCGCCCCAGCGGGAGGGACGAACACCGGGGAGCTGTTTTTT
CASTAPAGGTNTGELFF
>.|TRBJ1-2|TRBV18|.
TGTGCCAGCTCACGGACAGAGGATGGCTACACCTTC
CASSRTEDGYTF
>.|TRBJ2-2|TRBV2|.
TGTGCCAGCAGCGGGCAGGAGCTGTTTTTT
CASSGQELFF
>once|TRBJ2-7|TRBV19|.
TGTGCCAGTAGTATCTACACCGGGTACGAGCAGTACTTC
CASSIYTGYEQYF